This T cell receptor beta chain was captured by sequencing in a study of liver allograft versus peripheral blood T cells. About the research overall: The authors compared T cell receptor repertoires in transplanted livers with those in the peripheral blood of recipients.

TCRdb re-called the reads with MiXCR, one entry per CDR3 protein. This sample has 6,000 or so distinct CDR3 sequences, with roughly 16% found just once. The germline V and J ends were trimmed by 4 bases and 0 bases, with 9 bases remaining between them. The germline V gene has CDR1 PRHDT and CDR2 FYEKMQ (reference sequence). The CDR3 has 14 residues. This sequence joins TRBV13 and TRBJ1-1, with D perhaps matching TRBD1 (5 bases). This clonotype originated in a human patient who had a liver transplant. The graft donor may account for some of the T cells. In nucleotides, the CDR3 is TGTGCCAGCAGCTCCGGGACGGTGAACACTGAAGCTTTCTTT. Protein sequence: CASSSGTVNTEAFF.